This T cell receptor beta chain was identified during a study of blood T cell repertoires in COVID-19. Study summary: Samples came from the United States, Italy and Spain, spanning acute and convalescent COVID-19. PBMCs, B-cell-depleted T cells, or T cells provided the cDNA or gDNA that made up the material.

The count of this clone is one. Original data processing: Estimation of nucleated cell counts was performed using reference gene primer amplification. Clones were sequenced by immunoSEQ multiplex PCR, and TCRdb holds only the in-frame ones, with some missing. The D gene and trimming were derived from the DNA, and the V and J assignments and clone size from that table. Among 50,000 to 70,000 clones listed, roughly 82% were seen once. Losses at the gene ends were 0 bases for V and 2 bases for J; bases not matched to a gene: 4. CDR3 length: 16 residues. CDR1 and CDR2 from the germline V gene are SGHNT and YYREEE (reference sequence).

This clonotype originated in a woman aged 55-69 years with acute or convalescent COVID-19. The source material was peripheral blood. The chain links TRBV5-4 to TRBJ2-7; TRBD2 matches 11 bases. The CDR3 spells CASSLGLAGSTYEQYF. CDR3 nucleotide sequence: TGTGCCAGCAGCTTGGGACTAGCGGGGAGTACCTACGAGCAGTACTTC.